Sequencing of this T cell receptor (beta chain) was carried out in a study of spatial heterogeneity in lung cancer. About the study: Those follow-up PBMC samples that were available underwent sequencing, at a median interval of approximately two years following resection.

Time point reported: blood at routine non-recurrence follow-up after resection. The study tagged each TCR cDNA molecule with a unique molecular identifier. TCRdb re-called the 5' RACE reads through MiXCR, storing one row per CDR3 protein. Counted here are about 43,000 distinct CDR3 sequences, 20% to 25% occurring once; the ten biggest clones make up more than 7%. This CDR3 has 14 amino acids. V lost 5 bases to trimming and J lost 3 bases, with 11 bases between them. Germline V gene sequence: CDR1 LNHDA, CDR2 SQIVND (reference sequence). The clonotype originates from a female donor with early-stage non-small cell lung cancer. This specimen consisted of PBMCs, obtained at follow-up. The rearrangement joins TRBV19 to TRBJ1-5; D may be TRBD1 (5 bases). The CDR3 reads CASSPQVLNQPQHF. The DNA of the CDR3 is TGTGCCAGTAGTCCACAGGTCCTCAATCAGCCCCAGCATTTT.